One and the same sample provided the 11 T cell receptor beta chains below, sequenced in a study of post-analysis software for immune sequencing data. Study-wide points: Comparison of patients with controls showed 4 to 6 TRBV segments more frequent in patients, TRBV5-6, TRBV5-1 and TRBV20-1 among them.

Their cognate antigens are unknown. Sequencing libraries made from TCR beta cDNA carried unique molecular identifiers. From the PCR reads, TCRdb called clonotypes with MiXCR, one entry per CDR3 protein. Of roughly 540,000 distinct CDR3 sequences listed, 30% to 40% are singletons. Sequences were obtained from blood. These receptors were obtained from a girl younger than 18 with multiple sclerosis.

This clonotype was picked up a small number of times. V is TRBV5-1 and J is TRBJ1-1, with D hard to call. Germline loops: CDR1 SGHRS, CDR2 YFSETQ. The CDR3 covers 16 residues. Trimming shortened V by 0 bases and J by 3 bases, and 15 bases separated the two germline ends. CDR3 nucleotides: TGCGCCAGCAGCTTGGTTTCGGGGAGAAGGGACACTGAAGCTTTCTTT. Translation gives CASSLVSGRRDTEAFF.

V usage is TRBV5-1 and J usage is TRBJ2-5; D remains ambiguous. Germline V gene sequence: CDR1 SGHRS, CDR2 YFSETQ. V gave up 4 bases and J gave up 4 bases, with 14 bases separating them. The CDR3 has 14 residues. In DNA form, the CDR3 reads TGCGCCAGCAGCGGGCCAAATAAGGGAGAGACCCAGTACTTC. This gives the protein CASSGPNKGETQYF.

The CDR3 nucleotides read TGCGCCAGCAGCCCGGAGGGGGCGAACACTGAAGCTTTCTTT. It codes for CASSPEGANTEAFF. The chain has TRBV5-1 and TRBJ1-1; 7 bases are shared with TRBD1. V dropped 4 bases and J dropped 1; count of bases not matched to a gene: 4. The CDR3 is 14 amino acids. CDR1 is SGHRS and CDR2 is YFSETQ in the germline V gene.

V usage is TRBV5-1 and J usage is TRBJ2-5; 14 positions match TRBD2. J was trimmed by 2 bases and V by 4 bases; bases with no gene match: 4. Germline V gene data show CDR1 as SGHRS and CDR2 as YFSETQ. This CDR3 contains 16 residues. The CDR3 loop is CASSTGTSGRQETQYF. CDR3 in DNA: TGCGCCAGCAGCACCGGGACTAGCGGGAGACAAGAGACCCAGTACTTC.

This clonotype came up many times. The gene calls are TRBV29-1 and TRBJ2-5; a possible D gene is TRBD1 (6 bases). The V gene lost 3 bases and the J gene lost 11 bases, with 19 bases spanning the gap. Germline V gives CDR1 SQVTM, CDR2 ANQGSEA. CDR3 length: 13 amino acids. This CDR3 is CSVEHITGHSQYF. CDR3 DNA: TGCAGCGTTGAGCATATCACGGGACACTCGCAGTACTTC.

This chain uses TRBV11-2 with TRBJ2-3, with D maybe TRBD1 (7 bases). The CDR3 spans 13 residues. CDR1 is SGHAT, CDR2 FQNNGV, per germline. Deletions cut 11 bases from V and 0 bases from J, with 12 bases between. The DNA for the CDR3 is TGTGCCGAGGAGGGGGCCAGCACAGATACGCAGTATTTT. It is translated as CAEEGASTDTQYF.

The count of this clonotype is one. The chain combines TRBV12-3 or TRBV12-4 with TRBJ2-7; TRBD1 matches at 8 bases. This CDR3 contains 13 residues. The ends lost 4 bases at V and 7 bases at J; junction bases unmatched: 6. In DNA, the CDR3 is TGTGCCAGCAGTTCCTCAGGGGGCCGGGAGCAGTACTTC. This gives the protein CASSSSGGREQYF.

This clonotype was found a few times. The CDR3 spells CSGVTGHNEQFF. CDR3 in DNA: TGCAGCGGTGTGACAGGCCACAATGAGCAGTTCTTC. The rearrangement links TRBV29-1 to TRBJ2-1; maybe TRBD1 (6 bases). Trimming cost V 7 bases and J 5 bases, with 12 bases left between them. Germline-derived CDR1 and CDR2 are SQVTM and ANQGSEA. The CDR3 covers 12 residues.

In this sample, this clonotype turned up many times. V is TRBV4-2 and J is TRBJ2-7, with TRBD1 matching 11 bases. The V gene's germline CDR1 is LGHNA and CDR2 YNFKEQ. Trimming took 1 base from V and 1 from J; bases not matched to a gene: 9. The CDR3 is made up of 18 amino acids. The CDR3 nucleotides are TGTGCCAGCAGCCAAGTCTCGGGACAGGGGGTAGGATCCTACGAGCAGTACTTC. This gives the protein CASSQVSGQGVGSYEQYF.

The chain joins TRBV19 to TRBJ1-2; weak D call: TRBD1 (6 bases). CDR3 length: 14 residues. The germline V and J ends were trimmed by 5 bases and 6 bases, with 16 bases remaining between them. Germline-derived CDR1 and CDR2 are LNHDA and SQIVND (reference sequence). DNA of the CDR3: TGTGCCAGTAGTCCCCACGGGGGCGGGAATGGCTACACCTTC. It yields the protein CASSPHGGGNGYTF.

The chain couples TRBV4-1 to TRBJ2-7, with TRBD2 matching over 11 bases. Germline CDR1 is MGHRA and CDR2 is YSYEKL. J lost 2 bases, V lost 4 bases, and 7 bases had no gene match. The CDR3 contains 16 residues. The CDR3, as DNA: TGCGCCAGCAGCCGCGCGGGACTAGCGGACACCTACGAGCAGTACTTC. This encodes CASSRAGLADTYEQYF.